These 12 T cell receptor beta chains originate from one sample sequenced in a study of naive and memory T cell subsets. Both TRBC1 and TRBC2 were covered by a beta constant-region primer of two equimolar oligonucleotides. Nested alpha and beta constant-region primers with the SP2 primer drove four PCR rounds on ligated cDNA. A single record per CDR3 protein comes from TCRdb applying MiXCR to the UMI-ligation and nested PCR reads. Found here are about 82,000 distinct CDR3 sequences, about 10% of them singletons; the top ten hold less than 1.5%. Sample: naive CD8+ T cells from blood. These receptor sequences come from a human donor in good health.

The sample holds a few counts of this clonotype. This chain's CDR3 is CASSSTVMNTEAFF. The CDR3 DNA reads as TGTGCCAGCAGCTCGACGGTAATGAACACTGAAGCTTTCTTT. This chain joins TRBV7-2 and TRBJ1-1, with D uncertain. This CDR3 contains 14 residues. Per germline, CDR1 SGHTA and CDR2 FQGNSA. V was cut by 4 bases and J by 0 bases, with 9 bases left in between.

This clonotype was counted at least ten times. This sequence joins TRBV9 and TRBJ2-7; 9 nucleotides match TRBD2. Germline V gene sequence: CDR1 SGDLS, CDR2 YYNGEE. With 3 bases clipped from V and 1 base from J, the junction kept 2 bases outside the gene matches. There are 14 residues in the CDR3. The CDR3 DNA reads TGTGCCAGCAGCGGTAGCGGGAGATCCTACGAGCAGTACTTC. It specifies CASSGSGRSYEQYF.

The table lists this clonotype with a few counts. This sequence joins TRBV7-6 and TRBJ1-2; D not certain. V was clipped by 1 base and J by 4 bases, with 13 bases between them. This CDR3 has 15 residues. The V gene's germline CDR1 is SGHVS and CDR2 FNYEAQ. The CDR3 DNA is TGTGCCAGCAGCTTAGATTCAGGAGGAGTCTATGGCTACACCTTC. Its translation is CASSLDSGGVYGYTF.

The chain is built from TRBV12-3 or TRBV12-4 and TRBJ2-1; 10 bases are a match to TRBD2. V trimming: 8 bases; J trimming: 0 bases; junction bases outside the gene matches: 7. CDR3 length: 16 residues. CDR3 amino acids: CASSGLADSSYNEQFF. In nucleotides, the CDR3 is TGTGCCAGCTCCGGACTAGCGGACAGCTCCTACAATGAGCAGTTCTTC.

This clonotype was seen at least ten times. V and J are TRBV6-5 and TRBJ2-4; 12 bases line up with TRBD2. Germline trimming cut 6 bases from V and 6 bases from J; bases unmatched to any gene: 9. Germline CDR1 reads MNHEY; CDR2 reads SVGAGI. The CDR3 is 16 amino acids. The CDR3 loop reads CASSPTSGGSGNIQYF. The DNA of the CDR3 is TGTGCCAGCAGCCCCACTAGCGGGGGGTCGGGAAACATTCAGTACTTC.

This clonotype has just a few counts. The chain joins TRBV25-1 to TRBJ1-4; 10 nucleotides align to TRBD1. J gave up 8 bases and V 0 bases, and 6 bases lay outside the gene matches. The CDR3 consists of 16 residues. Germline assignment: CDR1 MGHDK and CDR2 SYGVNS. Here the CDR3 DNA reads TGTGCCAGCAGTGAATATTCCGGGACAGGGGAAGAAAAACTGTTTTTT. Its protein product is CASSEYSGTGEEKLFF.

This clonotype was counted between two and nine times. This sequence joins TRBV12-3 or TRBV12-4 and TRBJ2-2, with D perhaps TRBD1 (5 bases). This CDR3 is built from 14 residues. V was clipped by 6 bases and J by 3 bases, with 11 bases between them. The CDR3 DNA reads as TGTGCCAGCAGATCAGGGTCGCACACCGGGGAGCTGTTTTTT. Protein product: CASRSGSHTGELFF.

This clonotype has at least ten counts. CDR3 sequence (DNA): TGTGCCAGCAGTCTTGGACAGACTAGCACAGATACGCAGTATTTT. Its protein product is CASSLGQTSTDTQYF. This rearrangement joins TRBV6-5 to TRBJ2-3, with D perhaps matching TRBD1 (6 bases). CDR3 length: 15 amino acids. The V gene's germline CDR1 is MNHEY and CDR2 SVGAGI. V shed 5 bases and J shed 0 bases, with 12 bases lying between them.

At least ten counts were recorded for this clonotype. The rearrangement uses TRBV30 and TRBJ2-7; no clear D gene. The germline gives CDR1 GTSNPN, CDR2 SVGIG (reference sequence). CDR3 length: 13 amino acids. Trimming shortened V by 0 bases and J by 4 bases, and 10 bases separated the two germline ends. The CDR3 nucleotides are TGTGCCTGGAGTGTGGTCAGTGGTTACGAGCAGTACTTC. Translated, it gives CAWSVVSGYEQYF.

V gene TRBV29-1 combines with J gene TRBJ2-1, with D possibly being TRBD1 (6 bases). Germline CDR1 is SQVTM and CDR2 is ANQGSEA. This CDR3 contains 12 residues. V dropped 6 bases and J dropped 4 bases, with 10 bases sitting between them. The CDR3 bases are TGCAGCGTACCGACAGGATACAATGAGCAGTTCTTC. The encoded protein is CSVPTGYNEQFF.

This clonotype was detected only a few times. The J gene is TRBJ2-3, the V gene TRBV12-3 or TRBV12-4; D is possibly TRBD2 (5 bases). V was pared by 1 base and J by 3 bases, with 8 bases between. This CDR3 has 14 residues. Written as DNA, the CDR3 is TGTGCCAGCAGTTTAGGGAGGAAGACAGATACGCAGTATTTT. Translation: CASSLGRKTDTQYF.

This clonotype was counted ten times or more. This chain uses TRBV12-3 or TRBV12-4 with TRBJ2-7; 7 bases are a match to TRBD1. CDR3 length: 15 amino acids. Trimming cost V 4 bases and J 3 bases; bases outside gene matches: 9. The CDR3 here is CASSSGQRSNYEQYF. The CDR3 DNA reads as TGTGCCAGCAGTTCGGGACAGAGAAGTAACTACGAGCAGTACTTC.